These 18 T cell receptor beta chains came from one sample sequenced in a study of shared clonotypes between healthy human individuals. Naive CD8 cells lacked CD45RO and underwent positive selection for CCR7, leaving out terminally differentiated effector memory CD45RA+ cells. Some clones are missing from TCRdb's copy, which holds only in-frame ones; the method was immunoSEQ multiplex PCR. The sample carries under 2,000,000 clones, about 94% recorded once. What was sequenced was naive CD8+ T cells sorted from blood. Every receptor here comes from a man younger than 35 in good health.

Comments on this clone: The same CDR3 arises from other DNA sequences in this sample as well. V is TRBV4-1 and J is TRBJ1-1; 7 nucleotides align to TRBD1. V gave up 3 bases and J gave up 5 bases; unmatched junction bases: 3. The CDR3 is made up of 13 amino acids. The germline gives CDR1 MGHRA, CDR2 YSYEKL. CDR3 loop: CASSHPRGTEAFF. Written as DNA, the CDR3 is TGCGCCAGCAGCCACCCCAGGGGGACTGAAGCTTTCTTT.

This chain joins TRBV6-7 and TRBJ2-3; a possible D gene is TRBD2 (5 bases). Being an ORF, TRBV6-7 has a function that is uncertain. There are 14 residues in the CDR3. V lost 7 bases and J lost 1, with 12 bases in between. The CDR3 loop reads CASTLAGGTDTQYF. CDR3 DNA sequence: TGTGCCAGCACCCTGGCCGGGGGCACAGATACGCAGTATTTT.

The rearrangement joins TRBV19 to TRBJ1-6, with D possibly matching TRBD1 (5 bases). Trimming took off 6 bases at V and 8 bases at J, with 14 bases between the two ends. Per germline, CDR1 LNHDA and CDR2 SQIVND (reference sequence). The CDR3 contains 14 residues. CDR3: CASRTLDKYSPLHF. The CDR3 DNA reads as TGTGCCAGTAGGACACTGGACAAGTATTCACCCCTCCACTTT. The full variable domain, rest sourced from reference TRBV19 and TRBJ1-6, is DGGITQSPKYLFRKEGQNVTLSCEQNLNHDAMYWYRQDPGQGLRLIYYSQIVNDFQKGDIAEGYSVSREKKESFPLTVTSAQKNPTAFYLCASRTLDKYSPLHFGNGTRLTVT.

The chain has TRBV5-4 and TRBJ2-2; D unclear. Trimming left V 1 base short and J 6 bases short, with 10 bases between. The CDR3 has 14 residues. The germline V gene has CDR1 SGHNT and CDR2 YYREEE (reference sequence). As DNA, the CDR3 is TGTGCCAGCAGCTTGCTCGCTGGCCCCGGGGAGCTGTTTTTT. Residues: CASSLLAGPGELFF.

This clone was seen just once. The V and J genes are TRBV28 and TRBJ1-1; D possibly corresponds to TRBD1 (6 bases). The V gene's germline CDR1 is MDHEN and CDR2 SYDVKM. Trimming removed 5 bases at V and 4 bases at J, with 26 bases between. The CDR3 spans 18 residues. The CDR3 sequence is CASSTIPTGAFRGTEAFF. CDR3 bases: TGTGCCAGCAGTACCATCCCGACAGGCGCGTTCAGAGGCACTGAAGCTTTCTTT.

Only one count was recorded for this clone. The V call is TRBV11-2, the J call TRBJ2-7; no clear D. The germline V and J ends were trimmed by 3 bases and 1 base, with 7 bases remaining between them. The germline V gene has CDR1 SGHAT and CDR2 FQNNGV. This CDR3 has 13 residues. CDR3 region: CASSFDGSYEQYF. CDR3 DNA: TGTGCCAGCAGCTTCGACGGATCCTACGAGCAGTACTTC.

Only one count was recorded for this clone. The V call is TRBV9, the J call TRBJ1-2, with D perhaps matching TRBD1 (5 bases). The ends were cut back, 3 bases at V and 8 bases at J, with 11 bases in the middle. The CDR3 length is 12 residues. The germline CDR1 and CDR2 sequences are SGDLS and YYNGEE. The CDR3 is CASSDGGNGYTF. CDR3 coding DNA: TGTGCCAGCAGCGACGGGGGGAACGGCTACACCTTC.

DNA for the CDR3: TGTGCCAGCAGCCCACTTATATCTAGCGGGGGTAACTACAATGAGCAGTTCTTC. Translating gives CASSPLISSGGNYNEQFF. The chain is built from TRBV14 and TRBJ2-1, with 10 nucleotides matching TRBD2. The germline CDR1 and CDR2 sequences are SGHDN and FVKESK. The V and J ends lost 4 bases and 3 bases, in that order; junction bases with no gene match: 12. CDR3 size: 18 residues.

This chain uses TRBV2 with TRBJ2-5; 7 nucleotides agree with TRBD1. There are 15 residues in the CDR3. After removal of 2 bases from V and 5 bases from J, the junction contained 8 bases not matched to a gene. CDR1 and CDR2 (germline): SNHLY, FYNNEI. CDR3 sequence: CASSERLGGRETQYF. CDR3 in DNA: TGTGCCAGCAGTGAACGTTTAGGGGGCCGGGAGACCCAGTACTTC.

This chain uses TRBV7-9 with TRBJ1-1; 10 nucleotides line up with TRBD1. This CDR3 spans 15 amino acids. In germline, CDR1 is SEHNR, CDR2 FQNEAQ (reference sequence). The junction had 7 bases not matched to a gene; V was cut back by 3 bases and J by 6 bases. The CDR3 region is CASSFVDRGRPEAFF. The CDR3 bases are TGTGCCAGCAGCTTCGTCGACAGGGGGCGACCTGAAGCTTTCTTT.

The rearrangement joins TRBV30 to TRBJ2-3; 8 bases match TRBD2. V trimming: 8 bases; J trimming: 3 bases; junction bases outside the gene matches: 13. In germline, CDR1 is GTSNPN, CDR2 SVGIG (reference sequence). The CDR3 covers 15 residues. The CDR3 DNA is TGTGCCACCGAGGGGGGCGGGGGGAGGACAGATACGCAGTATTTT. This sequence encodes CATEGGGGRTDTQYF.

This chain's CDR3 is CASTLSGSYNEQFF. The CDR3 DNA reads as TGCGCCAGCACCCTATCGGGCTCCTACAATGAGCAGTTCTTC. V gene TRBV5-1 combines with J gene TRBJ2-1, with no clear D. Germline values: CDR1 SGHRS, CDR2 YFSETQ. With 6 bases removed from V and 0 bases from J, the gap between germline ends came to 10 bases. This CDR3 has 14 residues.

The chain couples TRBV27 to TRBJ2-2; tentatively, D is TRBD1 or TRBD2 (5 bases each). The CDR3 loop spans 15 amino acids. Germline V gene lookup returns CDR1 MNHEY and CDR2 SMNVEV (reference sequence). V shed 4 bases and J shed 4 bases, with 13 bases lying between them. The CDR3 region has the DNA TGTGCCAGCAGTTCCAACGTGGGGACCACCGGGGAGCTGTTTTTT. Its translation is CASSSNVGTTGELFF.

This sequence joins TRBV29-1 and TRBJ2-3, with D maybe TRBD2 (6 bases). The germline V gene has CDR1 SQVTM and CDR2 ANQGSEA. The CDR3 spans 17 residues. The germline V and J ends were trimmed by 0 bases and 1 base, with 17 bases remaining between them. The CDR3 loop reads CSVEDPDVPGGTDTQYF. CDR3 DNA: TGCAGCGTTGAAGATCCCGATGTACCGGGAGGCACAGATACGCAGTATTTT.

J is TRBJ2-7 and V is TRBV2; TRBD2 might be the D (6 bases). The length of the CDR3 is 16 residues. V lost 3 bases and J 2 bases, leaving 17 bases between the germline ends. Germline V gives CDR1 SNHLY, CDR2 FYNNEI. CDR3 in amino acids: CASSDIAVAGTYEQYF. CDR3 nucleotides: TGTGCCAGCAGTGATATAGCGGTCGCGGGGACCTACGAGCAGTACTTC.

The chain combines TRBV4-2 with TRBJ2-2; TRBD2 agrees at 10 bases. Germline V gives CDR1 LGHNA, CDR2 YNFKEQ. V shed 4 bases, J shed 3 bases, and the junction held 11 bases outside the gene matches. The CDR3 contains 18 residues. The CDR3 sequence is CASSPPDEAGGDTGELFF. The CDR3 nucleotides read TGTGCCAGCAGCCCCCCTGATGAAGCGGGGGGGGACACCGGGGAGCTGTTTTTT.

The chain links TRBV4-3 to TRBJ2-5, with TRBD2 matching over 13 bases. J was trimmed by 4 bases and V by 0 bases; bases with no gene match: 17. This CDR3 comprises 21 residues. Per germline, CDR1 LGHNA and CDR2 YSLEER. Here the CDR3 DNA reads TGCGCCAGCAGCCAAGATAAAGTATTGGGAGGACTAGCGGGAGTGGGAGAGACCCAGTACTTC. Amino acids: CASSQDKVLGGLAGVGETQYF.

The chain uses TRBV7-9 and TRBJ2-3; D possibly matches TRBD1 or TRBD2 (5 bases each). Germline-derived CDR1 and CDR2 are SEHNR and FQNEAQ (reference sequence). This CDR3 is built from 13 residues. The ends were cut back, 7 bases at V and 8 bases at J, with 16 bases in the middle. The CDR3 sequence: CASTGDGIGTQYF. CDR3 DNA: TGTGCCAGCACCGGGGACGGGATCGGTACGCAGTATTTT.